This passage covers 18 T cell receptor beta chains from one sample sequenced in a study of blood T cell repertoires in COVID-19. Clones were sequenced by immunoSEQ multiplex PCR, and TCRdb holds only the in-frame ones, with some missing. The repertoire has around 72,000 clones, approximately 87% of them found once; the top ten carry roughly 8%. The specimen sequenced was peripheral blood. These receptors all come from a man in his forties or fifties with active COVID-19.

V is TRBV7-3 and J is TRBJ2-5, with TRBD2 matching 12 bases. There are 18 residues in the CDR3. Germline CDR1 SGHTA, CDR2 FQGTGA. The trim removed 3 bases at V and 4 bases at J, leaving 12 bases unmatched. CDR3 protein: CASSFDRRLAGDGETQYF. The DNA of the CDR3 is TGTGCCAGCAGCTTCGACCGAAGACTAGCGGGAGATGGAGAGACCCAGTACTTC.

In the case of this clone: Relative to the germline gene, one junction end is altered; a read error may explain this. This chain connects TRBV7-7 to TRBJ2-5; a weak D match, TRBD1 (5 bases). Germline loops: CDR1 SSHAT, CDR2 FNYEAQ (reference sequence). The CDR3 consists of 13 residues. The CDR3 loop reads CASSSTGWETQYF. The CDR3 nucleotides are TGTGCTAGCAGCTCCACAGGATGGGAGACCCAGTACTTC.

This chain connects TRBV5-4 to TRBJ2-5, with 10 bases that match TRBD1. Germline V gives CDR1 SGHNT, CDR2 YYREEE (reference sequence). CDR3 size: 15 residues. V lost 3 bases and J lost 6; bases outside the gene matches: 8. The CDR3 DNA reads TGTGCCAGCAGCTCGACCGGACAGGGGGGTCAGACCCAGTACTTC. It is translated as CASSSTGQGGQTQYF.

The V and J genes are TRBV30 and TRBJ1-1; no definite D call. CDR1 and CDR2 (germline): GTSNPN, SVGIG (reference sequence). The V end was cut by 0 bases, the J end by 6 bases, with 11 bases between. CDR3 length: 13 residues. The CDR3 is CAWSVTGWAEAFF. The CDR3 nucleotides are TGTGCCTGGAGTGTCACCGGGTGGGCTGAAGCTTTCTTT.

The chain links TRBV24-1 to TRBJ2-7; unclear D gene. The CDR3 is 12 amino acids. Germline loops: CDR1 KGHDR, CDR2 SFDVKD. V lost 2 bases and J lost 3, with 4 bases in between. The CDR3 loop reads CATSDSSYEQYF. The CDR3 bases are TGTGCCACCAGTGATTCCAGCTACGAGCAGTACTTC.

J is TRBJ1-1 and V is TRBV19; 12 bases are a match to TRBD1. Germline V gene data show CDR1 as LNHDA and CDR2 as SQIVND (reference sequence). The CDR3 sequence is 15 residues long. J was trimmed by 7 bases and V by 8 bases; bases with no gene match: 11. CDR3 nucleotides: TGTGCCAGTCTCCAGGGGACAGGGGGCGTTGGTGAAGCTTTCTTT. As protein: CASLQGTGGVGEAFF.

The V and J genes are TRBV7-9 and TRBJ1-2; 10 bases match TRBD1. Germline CDR1 SEHNR, CDR2 FQNEAQ (reference sequence). The CDR3 extends over 13 amino acids. Trimming at V came to 5 bases and at J to 5 bases, leaving 2 bases not matched to a gene. DNA of the CDR3: TGTGCCAGCAGCACGGGACAGGGGTATGGCTACACCTTC. It codes for CASSTGQGYGYTF.

The chain links TRBV7-9 to TRBJ2-4; weak D call: TRBD2 (6 bases). Trimming removed 1 base from V and 0 bases from J, with 16 bases in between. Germline assignment: CDR1 SEHNR and CDR2 FQNEAQ (reference sequence). This CDR3 contains 18 residues. The CDR3: CASSLGAYSGEAKNIQYF. The CDR3 nucleotides read TGTGCCAGCAGCTTAGGCGCCTACTCGGGGGAAGCCAAAAACATTCAGTACTTC.

This sequence joins TRBV5-1 and TRBJ2-7; 10 bases align to TRBD2. V trimming: 0 bases; J trimming: 5 bases; junction bases outside the gene matches: 11. The CDR3 has 17 amino acids. Looked up from germline, CDR1 is SGHRS and CDR2 is YFSETQ. The CDR3 DNA sequence: TGCGCCAGCAGCTTGGGGACTAGCGGAAATAGGGGCCACGAGCAGTACTTC. This translates into CASSLGTSGNRGHEQYF.

This rearrangement joins TRBV5-4 to TRBJ1-1, with D unresolved. Looked up from germline, CDR1 is SGHNT and CDR2 is YYREEE (reference sequence). Trimming removed 0 bases from V and 3 bases from J, with 9 bases in between. The CDR3 is 14 residues long. CDR3 nucleotide sequence: TGTGCCAGCAGCTTGGAAAGATCGGACACTGAAGCTTTCTTT. Protein product: CASSLERSDTEAFF. The full variable domain, rest sourced from reference TRBV5-4 and TRBJ1-1, is ETGVTQSPTHLIKTRGQQVTLRCSSQSGHNTVSWYQQALGQGPQFIFQYYREEENGRGNFPPRFSGLQFPNYSSELNVNALELDDSALYLCASSLERSDTEAFFGQGTRLTVV.

V usage is TRBV19 and J usage is TRBJ2-7; 7 bases are a match to TRBD1. Looked up from germline, CDR1 is LNHDA and CDR2 is SQIVND (reference sequence). J gave up 2 bases and V 9 bases, and 7 bases lay outside the gene matches. This CDR3 has 13 residues. CDR3 sequence: CASRQGMTYEQYF. The CDR3, as DNA: TGTGCCAGCCGACAGGGTATGACCTACGAGCAGTACTTC.

The chain employs TRBV14 and TRBJ2-7; 10 bases map to TRBD1. The CDR3 has 15 amino acids. Germline V gene sequence: CDR1 SGHDN, CDR2 FVKESK. The V gene end was trimmed by 1 base and the J gene end by 2 bases; junction bases not matched to a gene: 2. The CDR3: CASSQGQGAAYEQYF. The CDR3 coding sequence is TGTGCCAGCAGCCAAGGACAGGGGGCGGCCTACGAGCAGTACTTC.

This rearrangement joins TRBV9 to TRBJ2-5; 11 nucleotides match TRBD2. The V and J ends lost 2 bases and 4 bases, in that order; junction bases with no gene match: 7. The CDR3 has 16 residues. Germline V gives CDR1 SGDLS, CDR2 YYNGEE. CDR3 nucleotide sequence: TGTGCCAGCAGCGTGGGTAGCGGGGGGGCAGGAGAGACCCAGTACTTC. This translates into CASSVGSGGAGETQYF. The variable domain in full, with the rest retrieved from reference TRBV9 and TRBJ2-5, is DSGVTQTPKHLITATGQRVTLRCSPRSGDLSVYWYQQSLDQGLQFLIQYYNGEERAKGNILERFSAQQFPDLHSELNLSSLELGDSALYFCASSVGSGGAGETQYFGPGTRLLVL.

This rearrangement joins TRBV7-2 to TRBJ1-1; D is unclear. V was pared by 5 bases and J by 4 bases, with 11 bases between. Germline V gene data show CDR1 as SGHTA and CDR2 as FQGNSA. The length of the CDR3 is 13 residues. This CDR3 is CASSVRVGTEAFF. CDR3 nucleotides: TGTGCCAGCAGCGTACGAGTTGGCACTGAAGCTTTCTTT.

J is TRBJ1-1 and V is TRBV30; D possibly corresponds to TRBD1 (5 bases). This CDR3 spans 11 amino acids. Between the trimmed V and J ends, which lost 5 bases and 7 bases, there was a span of 11 bases. Germline assignment: CDR1 GTSNPN and CDR2 SVGIG (reference sequence). The CDR3 DNA reads TGTGCCTGGGAACGGGGGAATGAAGCTTTCTTT. It codes for CAWERGNEAFF.

The rearrangement links TRBV7-9 to TRBJ1-6; D gene uncertain. V was pared by 0 bases and J by 8 bases, with 8 bases between. CDR1 is SEHNR, CDR2 FQNEAQ, per germline (reference sequence). The CDR3 runs 14 residues. The CDR3 DNA sequence: TGTGCCAGCAGCTTAGCAGAGGTGGATTCACCCCTCCACTTT. The encoded protein is CASSLAEVDSPLHF.

This chain uses TRBV6-6 with TRBJ2-7; 12 bases agree with TRBD1. Trimming cost V 8 bases and J 5 bases; bases outside gene matches: 7. The length of the CDR3 is 14 residues. Germline V gives CDR1 MNHNY, CDR2 SVGAGI (reference sequence). The CDR3 reads CASQGTGGLHEQYF. Here the CDR3 DNA reads TGTGCCAGCCAAGGGACAGGGGGCCTCCACGAGCAGTACTTC.

There are a few counts of this clone. V is TRBV29-1 and J is TRBJ1-1; 9 nucleotides line up with TRBD1. The V and J ends lost 4 bases and 5 bases, in that order; junction bases with no gene match: 8. The CDR3 is made up of 14 amino acids. Per germline, CDR1 SQVTM and CDR2 ANQGSEA. The CDR3 DNA reads TGCAGCGTTGGCGGACAGGGGCGGTTGACTGAAGCTTTCTTT. Protein product: CSVGGQGRLTEAFF. Full variable domain (remainder filled in from reference TRBV29-1 and TRBJ1-1): SAVISQKPSRDICQRGTSLTIQCQVDSQVTMMFWYRQQPGQSLTLIATANQGSEATYESGFVIDKFPISRPNLTFSTLTVSNMSPEDSSIYLCSVGGQGRLTEAFFGQGTRLTVV.